A single sample gave rise to the 4 T cell receptor beta chains below, sequenced in a study of T cells in Graves' hyperthyroidism and ophthalmopathy (dated by TCRdb to between 2018 and 2021). The protocol used for the library was multiplex PCR. The sequencer listed for this sample is Illumina HiSeq 2000. The TCR beta CDR3 regions were amplified from the RNA transcripts. A first-round RT-PCR of the TCR CDR3 used the HTBI primer set with the Qiagen OneStep RT-PCR kit. Using fastp trimming at Q25 and MiXCR clonotype assembly, TCRdb reanalyzed the public sequencing data and kept in-frame beta chains. Here each entry gathers all rows of one CDR3 protein and keeps the most common genes and DNA. Recorded for this sample are 470,000 or so distinct CDR3 sequences; less than 25% of them occurred a single time. Approximately 25% of the sample belongs to the ten largest clones. The source material was blood. These receptors came from a young man with Graves' hyperthyroidism.

As for this clonotype: Given a much more abundant clone one base away, this may be a read error. The chain joins TRBV15 to TRBJ2-5, with 9 bases fitting TRBD2. Germline trimming cut 7 bases from V and 1 base from J; bases unmatched to any gene: 4. There are 14 residues in the CDR3. Germline CDR1 and CDR2: LNHNV and YYDKDF (reference sequence). CDR3 nucleotides: TGTGCCACCATAGCGGGGGACCCCCAAGAGACCCAGTACTTC. Translating it yields CATIAGDPQETQYF. Complete variable domain (other parts from reference TRBV15 and TRBJ2-5): DAMVIQNPRYQVTQFGKPVTLSCSQTLNHNVMYWYQQKSSQAPKLLFHYYDKDFNNEADTPDNFQSRRPNTSFCFLDIRSPGLGDTAMYLCATIAGDPQETQYFGPGTRLLVL.

This clonotype appeared many times. This chain links TRBV7-9 with TRBJ1-1; TRBD1 aligns across 8 bases. This CDR3 comprises 15 residues. V gave up 3 bases and J gave up 6 bases; unmatched junction bases: 9. Germline CDR1 and CDR2: SEHNR and FQNEAQ (reference sequence). For the CDR3, the DNA is TGTGCCAGCAGCTTGGTTGGGACAGGAATCCCTGAAGCTTTCTTT. Encoded protein: CASSLVGTGIPEAFF.

This clonotype was seen repeatedly, ten times or more. V is TRBV6-1 and J is TRBJ1-5, with 7 bases that match TRBD1. This CDR3 is built from 16 residues. Germline lookup yields CDR1 MNHNS and CDR2 SASEGT. J gave up 10 bases and V 0 bases, and 12 bases lay outside the gene matches. CDR3 DNA sequence: TGTGCCAGCAGTGAAGCCGTAGACAGGGCCTTTGAACCCCAGCATTTT. Protein: CASSEAVDRAFEPQHF.

About this clonotype itself: It is likely a read error, because the conserved phenylalanine at the end of the CDR3 is missing. The DNA is omitted, as the CDR3 cannot be located on it reliably, and the CDR3 follows TCRdb's listing. The rearrangement links TRBV15 to TRBJ1-2; the table's D call TRBD1 went unverified against the DNA. A total of 15 residues make up the CDR3, ends included. Germline-derived CDR1 and CDR2 are LNHNV and YYDKDF (reference sequence). CDR3 region: CATSVRQEGVGGYRV.